A selection of T cell receptor beta chains follows, all from one sample in a study of cytomegalovirus exposure and HLA in healthy donors. Assay: immunoSEQ multiplex PCR; the TCRdb copy retains only in-frame clones and omits some. The sample lists about 130,000 clones; over 70% were seen once. The sample comprised PBMCs. The receptor source for this set is a woman between 40 and 50 years old in good health and CMV-seronegative. Both conserved end residues are part of each CDR3. Fields, in order: D gene, clone size, J gene, V gene, CDR3 protein, CDR3 DNA. The D gene is left open where the match is weak. Some rows have no size entry. The others give once, few or many, or a class for an expanded clone.

TRBD2 | . | TRBJ2-3 | TRBV15 | CATSAGGEDTQYF | TGTGCCACCAGCGCGGGAGGTGAAGATACGCAGTATTTT
. | . | TRBJ1-4 | TRBV21-1 | CASSNGTGGVVFTNEKLFF | TGTGCCAGCAGCAACGGGACAGGGGGCGTCGTTTTCACTAATGAAAAACTGTTTTTT
. | . | TRBJ1-2 | TRBV30 | CAWSREGRPYGYTF | TGTGCCTGGAGTAGGGAGGGACGTCCCTATGGCTACACCTTC
TRBD1 | . | TRBJ1-3 | TRBV7-8 | CASSAYGSPGQELISGNTIYF | TGTGCCAGCAGCGCATACGGTAGCCCGGGACAGGAGTTAATCTCTGGAAACACCATATATTTT
TRBD2 | once | TRBJ2-7 | TRBV30 | CAWSGARTSGSGYEQYF | TGTGCCTGGAGCGGAGCCCGGACTAGCGGGAGCGGGTACGAGCAGTACTTC
. | . | TRBJ2-7 | TRBV29-1 | CSVTRGEQYF | TGCAGCGTGACGCGAGGCGAGCAGTACTTC
TRBD1 | . | TRBJ2-3 | TRBV5-4 | CASSQDRGADTQYF | TGTGCCAGCAGTCAAGACAGGGGCGCAGATACGCAGTATTTT
. | . | TRBJ1-2 | TRBV4-2 | CASSQEGGAYGYTF | TGTGCCAGCAGCCAAGAGGGAGGCGCCTATGGCTACACCTTC
. | . | TRBJ2-2 | TRBV30 | CAWSGVRANTGELFF | TGTGCCTGGAGTGGGGTCAGGGCGAACACCGGGGAGCTGTTTTTT
TRBD1 | once | TRBJ2-7 | TRBV2 | CASSGDRLTYEQYF | TGTGCCAGCAGTGGGGACAGGCTGACCTACGAGCAGTACTTC
TRBD2 | . | TRBJ2-5 | TRBV6-5 | CASRAGETQYF | TGTGCCAGCAGAGCGGGGGAGACCCAGTACTTC
. | . | TRBJ2-7 | TRBV30 | CAWRDIAYEQYF | TGTGCCTGGCGGGACATCGCCTACGAGCAGTACTTC
. | . | TRBJ1-5 | TRBV7-9 | CASSLGGRPQHF | TGTGCCAGCAGCTTGGGGGGAAGGCCCCAGCATTTT
. | . | TRBJ2-1 | TRBV21-1 | CASSPLKELEQFF | TGTGCCAGCAGCCCCTTAAAGGAGCTTGAGCAGTTCTTC
. | . | TRBJ1-5 | TRBV7-5 | CVRSLEYRGGQGNQPQHF | TGTGTCAGAAGCTTAGAGTACCGCGGGGGACAGGGTAACCAGCCCCAGCATTTT
TRBD2 | once | TRBJ2-3 | TRBV10-3 | CAISDGTSGINTDTQYF | TGTGCCATCAGTGACGGGACTAGCGGGATTAACACAGATACGCAGTATTTT
. | once | TRBJ2-7 | TRBV10-3 | CAISEGQSYEQYF | TGTGCCATCAGTGAGGGGCAATCCTACGAGCAGTACTTC
TRBD1 | . | TRBJ2-7 | TRBV7-2 | CASSTDRLRYEQYF | TGTGCCAGCAGCACGGACAGGCTCCGCTACGAGCAGTACTTC
. | . | TRBJ1-3 | TRBV9 | CASSVGEDTIYF | TGTGCCAGCAGCGTAGGGGAGGACACCATATATTTT
TRBD2 | . | TRBJ2-5 | TRBV6-6 | CASSYSTGGETQYF | TGTGCCAGCAGTTACTCGACGGGAGGGGAGACCCAGTACTTC
TRBD1 | once | TRBJ2-7 | TRBV9 | CASSGARTGDLYEQYF | TGTGCCAGCAGCGGCGCCAGGACAGGAGATCTCTACGAGCAGTACTTC
. | . | TRBJ2-1 | TRBV27 | CASSPQQGSFEQFF | TGTGCCAGCAGTCCACAGCAGGGGAGCTTTGAGCAGTTCTTC
. | . | TRBJ2-3 | TRBV28 | CASRYTDTQYF | TGTGCCAGCAGGTACACAGATACGCAGTATTTT
. | few | TRBJ2-7 | TRBV4-1 | CASSPQDMYEQYF | TGCGCCAGCAGCCCTCAGGACATGTACGAGCAGTACTTC
. | . | TRBJ2-5 | TRBV13 | CASSQGSRETQYF | TGTGCCAGCAGCCAGGGATCCCGAGAGACCCAGTACTTC
. | few | TRBJ2-7 | TRBV5-4 | CASDPRAFKGQLGVEQYF | TGTGCCAGCGACCCCCGGGCATTTAAGGGACAACTAGGCGTCGAGCAGTACTTC
. | . | TRBJ2-3 | TRBV7-7 | CASSFSRSSDTQYF | TGTGCCAGCAGCTTTTCAAGGAGTTCAGATACGCAGTATTTT
. | . | TRBJ1-3 | TRBV2 | CASRTGNSGNTIYF | TGTGCCAGCCGAACGGGGAACTCTGGAAACACCATATATTTT
TRBD2 | . | TRBJ2-1 | TRBV7-2 | CASSYSGSRSNEQFF | TGTGCCAGCAGCTATAGCGGGAGTCGGAGTAATGAGCAGTTCTTC
. | . | TRBJ1-1 | TRBV18 | CASSPPLSDSHTEAFF | TGTGCCAGCTCACCACCGTTGTCAGACAGTCACACTGAAGCTTTCTTT
. | . | TRBJ2-1 | TRBV30 | CAWSARGEQFF | TGTGCCTGGAGCGCACGAGGTGAGCAGTTCTTC
. | . | TRBJ1-5 | TRBV6-1 | CASSNSAGRPQHF | TGTGCCAGCAGCAACAGTGCCGGAAGGCCCCAGCATTTT
TRBD1 | . | TRBJ1-1 | TRBV5-1 | CASSLRTGGNTEAFF | TGCGCCAGCAGCTTGCGGACAGGGGGGAACACTGAAGCTTTCTTT
TRBD2 | . | TRBJ2-5 | TRBV5-6 | CASSSTSGGAIGTQYF | TGTGCCAGCAGCAGTACTAGCGGGGGGGCTATAGGGACCCAGTACTTC
. | . | TRBJ1-1 | TRBV6-1 | CASSGGLGMNTEAFF | TGTGCCAGCTCGGGGGGGCTTGGGATGAACACTGAAGCTTTCTTT
. | once | TRBJ2-1 | TRBV5-6 | CASSPAVRPLGNEQFF | TGTGCCAGCAGCCCTGCTGTGAGGCCCTTGGGCAATGAGCAGTTCTTC
. | . | TRBJ1-3 | TRBV7-6 | CASSLSATWRASGNTIYF | TGTGCCAGCAGCTTAAGTGCAACTTGGAGGGCCTCTGGAAACACCATATATTTT
. | . | TRBJ2-7 | TRBV2 | CASSGPRPGYEQYF | TGTGCCAGCAGTGGTCCGAGACCCGGGTACGAGCAGTACTTC
TRBD2 | . | TRBJ2-1 | TRBV19 | CASSSETSISYNEQFF | TGTGCCAGTAGTAGTGAGACTAGCATCTCCTACAATGAGCAGTTCTTC
. | . | TRBJ2-7 | TRBV7-7 | CASSLAEGDEQYF | TGTGCCAGCAGCTTAGCGGAGGGCGATGAGCAGTACTTC
. | . | TRBJ1-5 | TRBV21-1 | CASSKGRQGPDDYNQPQHF | TGTGCCAGCAGCAAAGGAAGGCAGGGCCCCGATGATTACAATCAGCCCCAGCATTTT
. | . | TRBJ1-5 | TRBV6-1 | CASSGSQPQHF | TGTGCCAGCAGTGGTAGTCAGCCCCAGCATTTT
. | . | TRBJ2-1 | TRBV7-9 | CASGTFYNEQFF | TGTGCCAGCGGTACTTTCTACAATGAGCAGTTCTTC
TRBD2 | . | TRBJ2-5 | TRBV4-2 | CASSQGDLAGSATQYF | TGTGCCAGCAGCCAAGGGGATCTAGCGGGATCAGCGACCCAGTACTTC
. | . | TRBJ1-2 | TRBV6-5 | CASSYGTHYGYTF | TGTGCCAGCAGTTACGGGACTCACTATGGCTACACCTTC
. | . | TRBJ2-7 | TRBV7-9 | CASSLARTAENYEQYF | TGTGCCAGCAGCTTAGCGAGGACAGCCGAAAACTACGAGCAGTACTTC
TRBD2 | . | TRBJ2-7 | TRBV5-1 | CASSLSSGVYEQYF | TGCGCCAGCAGCTTGTCTAGCGGTGTCTACGAGCAGTACTTC
TRBD1 | few | TRBJ1-5 | TRBV19 | CTSSKALNRGMLAYQPQHF | TGTACCAGTAGTAAGGCTCTGAACAGGGGAATGTTGGCTTATCAGCCCCAGCATTTT
. | . | TRBJ1-3 | TRBV23-1 | CASTYTGTPYF | TGCGCCAGCACATATACAGGGACACCATATTTT
TRBD2 | . | TRBJ2-1 | TRBV9 | CASSVGSSGNEQFF | TGTGCCAGCAGCGTTGGGTCTAGCGGCAATGAGCAGTTCTTC
TRBD1 | few | TRBJ1-6 | TRBV19 | CASNRDREDSPLHF | TGTGCCAGTAATCGGGACAGGGAGGATTCACCCCTCCACTTT
TRBD2 | . | TRBJ2-5 | TRBV7-2 | CASSLRLAGEETQYF | TGTGCCAGCAGCTTAAGACTAGCGGGGGAAGAGACCCAGTACTTC
. | . | TRBJ2-2 | TRBV6-4 | CASKAQRNTGELFF | TGTGCCAGCAAGGCACAGAGAAACACCGGGGAGCTGTTTTTT
TRBD2 | . | TRBJ2-1 | TRBV4-1 | CATQSGGRRNEQFF | TGCGCCACCCAAAGCGGGGGGCGGAGAAATGAGCAGTTCTTC
. | few | TRBJ2-5 | TRBV28 | CASSPPDQETQYF | TGTGCCAGCAGCCCCCCCGACCAAGAGACCCAGTACTTC
TRBD2 | . | TRBJ2-2 | TRBV29-1 | CSVGGERGGAGELFF | TGCAGCGTGGGGGGCGAGCGGGGGGGCGCCGGGGAGCTGTTTTTT
TRBD1 | . | TRBJ1-1 | TRBV28 | CASSPDRVHAFF | TGTGCCAGCAGCCCTGACAGGGTTCATGCTTTCTTT
. | . | TRBJ2-2 | TRBV9 | CASSQLGLNTGELFF | TGTGCCAGCAGCCAGTTGGGGCTGAACACCGGGGAGCTGTTTTTT
. | . | TRBJ2-1 | TRBV18 | CASSLYNEQFF | TGTGCCAGCTCCCTCTACAATGAGCAGTTCTTC